This TCR beta chain is drawn from a study of blood T cell repertoires in COVID-19. The CDR3 runs to 16 residues. Germline CDR1 reads SEHNR; CDR2 reads FQNEAQ (reference sequence). Trimming cost V 3 bases and J 2 bases; bases outside gene matches: 6. Here immunoSEQ multiplex PCR was the method, and the copy in TCRdb shows in-frame clones only, minus some. This sample has roughly 200,000 clones, with roughly 89% found just once. Participants spanned ages about 18 to 90 years and resided in 20 to 30 US areas. Participants reported their clinical history, and cohort assignment relied on those reports. Sequenced sample: PBMCs or T cells enriched from blood (not recorded which). This chain connects TRBV7-9 to TRBJ2-3, with 9 bases that match TRBD1. This receptor was obtained from a woman between 40 and 50 years old with acute COVID-19. In DNA form, the CDR3 reads TGTGCCAGCAGCTTGGGACAGGGTGAAGCCACAGATACGCAGTATTTT. Amino acids: CASSLGQGEATDTQYF.